Sequencing of this T cell receptor (beta chain) was carried out in a study of shared clonotypes between healthy human individuals. Replicate PCRs for sorted subsets used 200 ng DNA; this equaled about 30,000 T cell genomes. TCRdb's table, derived via immunoSEQ multiplex PCR, lists solely in-frame clones and lacks some. The sample contains about 1 million clones, about 70% of which appear only once. A CD45RA-negative memory subset and a CD45RA+ naive subset were separated from the CD4+ cells. For this clone: Its antigen is currently unknown.

Points from the study as a whole: Rarefaction showed that sequencing of sorted subsets was incomplete (despite large depth). Four donors shared 5% to 5.5% of their naive CD4 clonotypes.

The sequence came from a man aged 18 to 29 in good health. Sequenced material: memory CD4+ T cells sorted from blood. The subset: CD45RA-negative fraction.

Written as DNA, the CDR3 is TGCAGCCATTACAGGTTAGGGATGAACACTGAAGCTTTCTTT. Encoded protein: CSHYRLGMNTEAFF. The chain uses TRBV29-1 and TRBJ1-1; tentative D call: TRBD1 (5 bases). The CDR3 has 14 residues. V was cut by 8 bases and J by 0 bases, with 16 bases left in between. CDR1 and CDR2 (germline): SQVTM, ANQGSEA.